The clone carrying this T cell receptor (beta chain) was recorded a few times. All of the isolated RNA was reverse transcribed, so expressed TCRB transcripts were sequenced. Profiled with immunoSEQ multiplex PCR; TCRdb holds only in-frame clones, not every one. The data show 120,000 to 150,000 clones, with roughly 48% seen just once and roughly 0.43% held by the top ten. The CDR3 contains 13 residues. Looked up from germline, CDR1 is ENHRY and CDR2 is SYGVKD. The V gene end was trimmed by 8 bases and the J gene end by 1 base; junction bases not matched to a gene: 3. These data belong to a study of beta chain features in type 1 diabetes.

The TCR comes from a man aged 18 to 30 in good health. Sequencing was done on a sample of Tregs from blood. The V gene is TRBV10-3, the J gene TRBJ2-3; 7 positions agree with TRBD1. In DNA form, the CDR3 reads TGTGCCATCGGAGGACAGGGCACAGATACGCAGTATTTT. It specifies CAIGGQGTDTQYF.